The 20 T cell receptor beta chains below all came from one sample that was sequenced in a study of blood T cells in healthy people across ages. Through a sample-barcoded 5' primer and a J-beta primer mix, a second PCR was run for 7 to 11 cycles. TCRdb re-derived calls from the 5' RACE reads in MiXCR, one entry per CDR3 protein. The sample consists of about 1.8 million distinct CDR3 sequences, roughly 50% of them appearing once. The material sequenced was blood. The receptors shown here come from a woman in her 40s in good health.

V is TRBV4-3 and J is TRBJ1-2; D gene ambiguous. Per germline, CDR1 LGHNA and CDR2 YSLEER. V lost 4 bases, J lost 6 bases, and 15 bases lay in between. The CDR3 is 14 amino acids. CDR3 sequence: CASSPTGRSNGYTF. Written as DNA, the CDR3 is TGCGCCAGCAGCCCTACTGGCAGGTCGAATGGCTACACCTTC.

The chain recombines TRBV20-1 with TRBJ2-3, with 13 bases fitting TRBD2. The germline V gene encodes CDR1 DFQATT and CDR2 SNEGSKA (reference sequence). The CDR3 is 17 residues long. Trimming at V came to 1 base and at J to 2 bases, leaving 6 bases not matched to a gene. As DNA, the CDR3 is TGCAGTGCTAGAGGGACTAGCGGGGGATTACCCACAGATACGCAGTATTTT. Translating gives CSARGTSGGLPTDTQYF.

The chain uses TRBV20-1 and TRBJ1-5; 11 bases map to TRBD1. This CDR3 spans 13 amino acids. The J segment lost 5 bases and the V segment lost 6 bases, leaving 3 bases of the junction unmatched. Germline V gene data show CDR1 as DFQATT and CDR2 as SNEGSKA (reference sequence). This chain's CDR3 is CSAEGQGDQPQHF. DNA of the CDR3: TGCAGTGCGGAGGGACAGGGGGATCAGCCCCAGCATTTT.

This clonotype was picked up a small number of times. This rearrangement joins TRBV24-1 to TRBJ2-5, with 7 bases lining up with TRBD1. In germline, CDR1 is KGHDR, CDR2 SFDVKD. With 3 bases clipped from V and 2 bases from J, the junction kept 8 bases outside the gene matches. This CDR3 region has 16 residues. CDR3 bases: TGTGCCACCAGTGATCCGCGGACAGGCTCACAAGAGACCCAGTACTTC. Translation gives CATSDPRTGSQETQYF.

V gene TRBV20-1 combines with J gene TRBJ1-2; D possibly corresponds to TRBD1 (5 bases). CDR1 is DFQATT, CDR2 SNEGSKA, per germline (reference sequence). V was shortened by 0 bases and J by 2 bases, with 16 bases between the two germline ends. CDR3 length: 16 amino acids. CDR3 sequence (DNA): TGCAGTGCTAGAGATCTAGTAGCCGCAGGGAACTATGGCTACACCTTC. As protein: CSARDLVAAGNYGYTF.

This clonotype has a handful of counts. The rearrangement links TRBV7-2 to TRBJ2-5; D might be TRBD2 (6 bases). Trimming removed 4 bases at V and 11 bases at J, with 23 bases between. The CDR3 runs 15 residues. Germline CDR1 and CDR2: SGHTA and FQGNSA. The CDR3 DNA reads as TGTGCCAGCAGCTCCCAGCTCGGGGGATTAGTACCGCAGTACTTC. It encodes CASSSQLGGLVPQYF.

This chain connects TRBV7-3 to TRBJ2-5; perhaps D is TRBD1 or TRBD2 (7 bases each). The J call may be incorrect, as the DNA end agrees better with TRBJ2-1. Germline lookup yields CDR1 SGHTA and CDR2 FQGTGA. The CDR3 spans 15 residues. The CDR3: CASSLNLRGRETQFF. CDR3 nucleotides: TGTGCCAGCAGCTTAAACCTAAGGGGGCGGGAGACCCAGTTCTTC.

The rearrangement joins TRBV28 to TRBJ1-4; the D gene is possibly TRBD1 (5 bases). The CDR3 has 14 residues. Germline V gene sequence: CDR1 MDHEN, CDR2 SYDVKM. Trimming took off 5 bases at V and 5 bases at J, with 12 bases between the two ends. CDR3 loop: CASSPGNTNEKLFF. CDR3 DNA: TGTGCCAGCAGTCCAGGGAATACGAATGAAAAACTGTTTTTT.

The CDR3 loop reads CSASRGTAQETQYF. The CDR3 bases are TGCAGTGCTAGTCGCGGGACAGCCCAAGAGACCCAGTACTTC. This rearrangement joins TRBV20-1 to TRBJ2-5, with TRBD1 as a possible D gene (7 bases). This CDR3 is 14 amino acids long. V lost 3 bases, J lost 1 base, and 12 bases lay in between. Germline V lookup: CDR1 DFQATT, CDR2 SNEGSKA (reference sequence).

This sequence joins TRBV27 and TRBJ1-2; D might be TRBD1 (5 bases). CDR3 length: 13 residues. Trimming left V 6 bases short and J 7 bases short, with 15 bases between. CDR1 is MNHEY, CDR2 SMNVEV, per germline (reference sequence). The CDR3 sequence: CASSSSGGTGYTF. CDR3 nucleotides: TGTGCCAGCAGCTCAAGCGGGGGAACTGGCTACACCTTC.

The V and J genes are TRBV9 and TRBJ2-1, with D hard to call. The DNA end is a closer match to TRBJ2-7, so the J assignment may be wrong. The CDR3 is 12 amino acids. CDR1 and CDR2 from the germline V gene are SGDLS and YYNGEE. The CDR3 DNA follows: TGTGCCAGCAGCTTAGCCCCAAATGAGCAGTACTTC. Its translation is CASSLAPNEQYF.

V and J are TRBV9 and TRBJ1-1; 8 positions match TRBD1. V gave up 7 bases and J gave up 2 bases; unmatched junction bases: 7. Per the germline V gene, CDR1 is SGDLS and CDR2 is YYNGEE. The CDR3 is made up of 14 amino acids. In DNA form, the CDR3 reads TGTGCCAGCGGACAGGGTAATTATAACACTGAAGCTTTCTTT. It codes for CASGQGNYNTEAFF.

This chain connects TRBV20-1 to TRBJ2-5; D may be TRBD1 (6 bases). This CDR3 has 13 amino acids. V was clipped by 6 bases and J by 5 bases, with 16 bases between them. Germline assignment: CDR1 DFQATT and CDR2 SNEGSKA (reference sequence). CDR3 sequence (DNA): TGCAGTGCGCCCAGGGGATACGGGGAGACCCAGTACTTC. Its translation is CSAPRGYGETQYF.

J is TRBJ1-5 and V is TRBV15; 10 bases align to TRBD1. In germline, CDR1 is LNHNV, CDR2 YYDKDF (reference sequence). The CDR3 is made up of 14 amino acids. V lost 5 bases, J lost 6 bases, and 4 bases stayed unmatched. This CDR3 reads CATSLTGGGQPQHF. For the CDR3, the DNA is TGTGCCACCAGCCTGACAGGGGGCGGTCAGCCCCAGCATTTT. The entire variable domain, with the rest obtained from reference TRBV15 and TRBJ1-5, is as follows: DAMVIQNPRYQVTQFGKPVTLSCSQTLNHNVMYWYQQKSSQAPKLLFHYYDKDFNNEADTPDNFQSRRPNTSFCFLDIRSPGLGDTAMYLCATSLTGGGQPQHFGDGTRLSIL.

A few counts support this clonotype. The V gene is TRBV12-3 or TRBV12-4, the J gene TRBJ1-2; 8 bases match TRBD1. The CDR3 extends over 15 amino acids. The J segment lost 2 bases and the V segment lost 7 bases, leaving 9 bases of the junction unmatched. CDR3: CASTEHRDRNYGYTF. As DNA, the CDR3 is TGTGCCAGCACCGAACACCGGGACAGGAACTATGGCTACACCTTC.

The chain links TRBV5-1 to TRBJ2-1; D is perhaps TRBD1 or TRBD2 (5 bases each). Germline CDR1 reads SGHRS; CDR2 reads YFSETQ. Trimming pared 6 bases from V and 8 bases from J, leaving 18 bases between. CDR3 length: 14 amino acids. The CDR3 region is CASNHRDPLDEQFF. In nucleotides, the CDR3 is TGCGCCAGCAACCACCGGGACCCCTTAGATGAGCAGTTCTTC.

The J gene is TRBJ2-3, the V gene TRBV14; D gene uncertain. Germline V gene data show CDR1 as SGHDN and CDR2 as FVKESK. The V and J ends lost 8 bases and 5 bases respectively, with 11 bases between them. The CDR3 sequence is 12 residues long. The CDR3 DNA reads as TGTGCCAGCGGGGTGGTGAGAGATACGCAGTATTTT. The encoded protein is CASGVVRDTQYF.

The CDR3 nucleotides read TGTGCCAGCAGCTCTAGCGGGGGGGCCTTTAATGAGCAGTTCTTC. Translated, it gives CASSSSGGAFNEQFF. This chain uses TRBV7-2 with TRBJ2-1; 12 nucleotides align to TRBD2. The CDR3 consists of 15 residues. Losses at the gene ends were 4 bases for V and 7 bases for J; bases not matched to a gene: 5. CDR1 is SGHTA and CDR2 is FQGNSA in the germline V gene.

This clonotype was seen a handful of times. The chain carries TRBV4-3 and TRBJ2-4; 8 bases agree with TRBD1. The germline CDR1 and CDR2 sequences are LGHNA and YSLEER. The CDR3 spans 18 residues. V was pared by 0 bases and J by 2 bases, with 9 bases of the junction left unmatched. The CDR3 bases are TGCGCCAGCAGCCAAGATCCTCCAGGGGGCGCGTCCAAAAACATTCAGTACTTC. Encoded protein: CASSQDPPGGASKNIQYF.

The chain recombines TRBV2 with TRBJ2-1; D may be TRBD1 or TRBD2 (7 bases each). The last part of the DNA fits TRBJ2-7 better; the J call may be wrong. Germline-derived CDR1 and CDR2 are SNHLY and FYNNEI. CDR3 size: 16 residues. For the CDR3, the DNA is TGTGCCAGCAGTGAATCCCAGGGGGGGTCCTACAATGAGCAGTACTTC. Translated: CASSESQGGSYNEQYF.